The 28 T cell receptor beta chains below all came from one sample that was sequenced in a study of blood T cells in healthy people across ages. Sample-barcoded 5' priming and a J-beta primer mix drove a second PCR of roughly 6 to 12 cycles. TCRdb re-analysed the 5' RACE reads in MiXCR, keeping a single row per CDR3 protein. The sample includes about 1.8 million distinct CDR3 sequences, approximately 50% of them seen just once. Sequencing was performed on blood. The receptors originated from a woman between 35 and 50 years old in good health.

In its sample, this clonotype was seen once. The DNA for the CDR3 is TGCGCCAGCAGCCAAGAGGGTTATCAGTACAATGAGCAGTTCTTC. Its protein is CASSQEGYQYNEQFF. This chain links TRBV4-3 with TRBJ2-1; D unclear. The CDR3 is 15 amino acids. V was clipped by 0 bases and J by 4 bases, with 10 bases between them. CDR1 LGHNA and CDR2 YSLEER come from the germline V gene.

This chain joins TRBV20-1 and TRBJ2-3; the D is unclear. Trimming took off 0 bases at V and 2 bases at J, with 9 bases between the two ends. The germline V gene has CDR1 DFQATT and CDR2 SNEGSKA (reference sequence). The length of the CDR3 is 14 residues. The CDR3 spells CSARDPQHTDTQYF. CDR3 coding DNA: TGCAGTGCTAGAGACCCACAGCACACAGATACGCAGTATTTT.

This clonotype has at least ten counts. The chain carries TRBV7-2 and TRBJ2-3, with 11 bases that match TRBD2. Unmatched junction bases numbered 2, after V lost 5 bases and J lost 4 bases. The CDR3 is 14 amino acids. CDR1 is SGHTA and CDR2 is FQGNSA in the germline V gene. Here the CDR3 DNA reads TGTGCCAGCAGCCCGGGACTAGCGGCAGATACGCAGTATTTT. It translates to CASSPGLAADTQYF.

The V call is TRBV12-3 or TRBV12-4, the J call TRBJ2-5; no definite D call. CDR3 length: 13 residues. Between the trimmed V and J ends, which lost 3 bases and 4 bases, there was a span of 9 bases. The CDR3 here is CASSFDGGETQYF. CDR3 bases: TGTGCCAGCAGTTTCGACGGCGGAGAGACCCAGTACTTC.

This clonotype was seen more than once but under ten times. The chain joins TRBV10-3 to TRBJ2-7; 10 positions agree with TRBD2. Germline loops: CDR1 ENHRY, CDR2 SYGVKD. The CDR3 sequence is 14 residues long. V lost 5 bases and J lost 0; bases outside the gene matches: 1. CDR3 coding DNA: TGTGCCATCAGTAGCGGGGGGGTCTCCTACGAGCAGTACTTC. Its protein is CAISSGGVSYEQYF.

Comments on this clonotype: An end of the junction differs from the germline gene, which may be a read error. The rearrangement uses TRBV6-5 and TRBJ2-1; D possibly corresponds to TRBD1 (6 bases). Germline-derived CDR1 and CDR2 are MNHEY and SVGAGI. The CDR3 extends over 14 amino acids. CDR3 sequence (DNA): TGTGCCGGCAGTCGGACAGCCTCCTACAATGAGCAGTTCTTC. Protein: CAGSRTASYNEQFF.

J is TRBJ2-1 and V is TRBV7-3, with D possibly matching TRBD2 (7 bases). The CDR3 has 15 amino acids. With 1 base removed from V and 9 bases from J, the gap between germline ends came to 16 bases. Germline CDR1 SGHTA, CDR2 FQGTGA. The CDR3 nucleotides read TGTGCCAGCAGCTTAATCGGTGGGGGGGCCGCTGAGCAGTTCTTC. As protein: CASSLIGGGAAEQFF.

This clonotype was picked up one time. This chain connects TRBV28 to TRBJ1-1, with D possibly matching TRBD1 (5 bases). Germline CDR1 MDHEN, CDR2 SYDVKM. CDR3 size: 12 residues. V was pared by 4 bases and J by 11 bases, with 14 bases between. CDR3 DNA: TGTGCCAGCAGTTCGGTGCAGGGCACGGCTTTCTTT. Protein product: CASSSVQGTAFF.

This clonotype has more than one count but fewer than ten. The chain couples TRBV5-1 to TRBJ2-1; TRBD2 is a possible D gene (6 bases). The germline gives CDR1 SGHRS, CDR2 YFSETQ. The CDR3 contains 13 residues. Trimming stripped 5 bases from V and 9 bases from J, with 15 bases between. CDR3 sequence (DNA): TGCGCCAGCAGGCGGGACGCTGGGGGTGAGCAGTTCTTC. This codes for CASRRDAGGEQFF.

This clonotype was detected a few times. The chain links TRBV12-3 or TRBV12-4 to TRBJ2-1, with no clear D. Trimming cost V 6 bases and J 5 bases, with 17 bases left between them. CDR3 size: 15 residues. Here the CDR3 reads CASSHRSTSDNEQFF. The CDR3 DNA follows: TGTGCCAGCAGCCACCGATCCACTTCCGACAATGAGCAGTTCTTC.

This chain uses TRBV20-1 with TRBJ2-7, with 7 nucleotides matching TRBD2. The junction had 8 bases not matched to a gene; V was cut back by 3 bases and J by 6 bases. Germline V gene sequence: CDR1 DFQATT, CDR2 SNEGSKA (reference sequence). The CDR3 runs 13 residues. The CDR3 is CSARRGEGSEQYF. The CDR3 DNA follows: TGCAGTGCTAGGAGAGGGGAGGGTTCCGAGCAGTACTTC.

This clonotype is a singleton in its sample. The chain couples TRBV7-8 to TRBJ1-1, with D perhaps TRBD1 (5 bases). Germline CDR1 SGHVS, CDR2 FQNEAQ. Between the trimmed V and J ends, which lost 2 bases and 3 bases, there was a span of 10 bases. The CDR3 totals 14 residues. The CDR3 loop reads CASSLLRVDTEAFF. The CDR3 DNA sequence: TGTGCCAGCAGCTTACTCAGGGTGGACACTGAAGCTTTCTTT.

The J gene is TRBJ2-5, the V gene TRBV28, with 12 bases that match TRBD1. CDR1 is MDHEN and CDR2 is SYDVKM in the germline V gene. The CDR3 is 16 amino acids. V lost 4 bases and J lost 5; bases outside the gene matches: 8. DNA for the CDR3: TGTGCCAGCAGTTCCCCCGGGACAGGGGGCTGGGAGACCCAGTACTTC. It codes for CASSSPGTGGWETQYF.

The chain is built from TRBV7-2 and TRBJ1-5; D remains ambiguous. Germline CDR1 is SGHTA and CDR2 is FQGNSA. The CDR3 is 14 residues long. The V end was cut by 3 bases, the J end by 1 base, with 7 bases between. In DNA form, the CDR3 reads TGTGCCAGCAGCTTCCCGGAGAGCAATCAGCCCCAGCATTTT. This sequence encodes CASSFPESNQPQHF.

This chain joins TRBV12-3 or TRBV12-4 and TRBJ1-5; D is possibly TRBD1 (5 bases). CDR3 size: 15 residues. V lost 2 bases and J lost 7, with 15 bases in between. CDR3 residues: CASSLRSGGGQPQHF. In DNA form, the CDR3 reads TGTGCCAGCAGTTTACGGTCCGGGGGAGGGCAGCCCCAGCATTTT.

The chain has TRBV21-1 and TRBJ2-5; the listed D gene, TRBD2, was not tested against the DNA. TRBV21-1 is given as a pseudogene. This CDR3 is built from 18 residues. CDR3 sequence reads: CASSKAASGGAEGETQYF. CDR3 DNA: TGTGCCAGCAGCAAAGCGGCTAGCGGGGGGGCCGAGGGAGAGACCCAGTACTTC.

The V call is TRBV6-6, the J call TRBJ2-3, with D perhaps TRBD1 or TRBD2 (5 bases each). Trimming cost V 0 bases and J 0 bases, with 10 bases left between them. The CDR3 sequence is 16 residues long. Germline loops: CDR1 MNHNY, CDR2 SVGAGI (reference sequence). CDR3 protein: CASSYSWGSSTDTQYF. DNA for the CDR3: TGTGCCAGCAGTTACTCGTGGGGGTCTAGCACAGATACGCAGTATTTT.

The chain uses TRBV7-9 and TRBJ2-4, with a possible D match to TRBD2 (7 bases). This CDR3 region has 14 residues. The V end was cut by 0 bases, the J end by 5 bases, with 8 bases between. Germline V gene sequence: CDR1 SEHNR, CDR2 FQNEAQ (reference sequence). CDR3 DNA sequence: TGTGCCAGCAGCTTAGCAGGGGGGGAAAACATTCAGTACTTC. Translating it yields CASSLAGGENIQYF.

V is TRBV27 and J is TRBJ2-1; D is possibly TRBD2 (5 bases). The germline CDR1 and CDR2 sequences are MNHEY and SMNVEV (reference sequence). Deletions cut 8 bases from V and 3 bases from J, with 11 bases between. The CDR3 loop spans 13 amino acids. CDR3 bases: TGTGCCAGCCTAGGGAGAAACTACAATGAGCAGTTCTTC. This translates into CASLGRNYNEQFF.

This clonotype was observed a handful of times. This rearrangement joins TRBV13 to TRBJ2-7, with TRBD2 matching 7 bases. The CDR3 has 13 amino acids. The V and J ends lost 5 bases and 5 bases, in that order; junction bases with no gene match: 6. Germline-derived CDR1 and CDR2 are PRHDT and FYEKMQ (reference sequence). CDR3 nucleotides: TGTGCCAGCAGCCCCCGGGGGGTTAACGAGCAGTACTTC. As protein: CASSPRGVNEQYF. Variable domain in full (rest from reference TRBV13 and TRBJ2-7): AAGVIQSPRHLIKEKRETATLKCYPIPRHDTVYWYQQGPGQDPQFLISFYEKMQSDKGSIPDRFSAQQFSDYHSELNMSSLELGDSALYFCASSPRGVNEQYFGPGTRLTVT.

This clonotype has just a few counts. CDR3 coding DNA: TGCAGTGCTAGAGACCTGGAGTCGACACGGAATTTCTATGGCTACACCTTC. Residues: CSARDLESTRNFYGYTF. The gene calls are TRBV20-1 and TRBJ1-2, with D hard to call. The CDR3 is 17 amino acids. V dropped 0 bases and J dropped 4 bases, with 21 bases sitting between them. The V gene's germline CDR1 is DFQATT and CDR2 SNEGSKA (reference sequence).

V and J are TRBV12-3 or TRBV12-4 and TRBJ2-1, with 10 nucleotides matching TRBD1. This CDR3 contains 16 residues. The V gene end was trimmed by 3 bases and the J gene end by 0 bases; junction bases not matched to a gene: 2. DNA for the CDR3: TGTGCCAGCAGTTTTCGGACAGGGGGCTCCTACAATGAGCAGTTCTTC. Translation: CASSFRTGGSYNEQFF.

This clonotype was recorded a few times. This rearrangement joins TRBV20-1 to TRBJ1-6, with D unclear. Germline assignment: CDR1 DFQATT and CDR2 SNEGSKA (reference sequence). With 0 bases removed from V and 10 bases from J, the gap between germline ends came to 19 bases. The CDR3 is 16 residues long. CDR3 sequence: CSARDPRIGTHSPLHF. The CDR3 DNA reads TGCAGTGCTAGAGATCCCCGAATAGGTACCCACTCACCCCTCCACTTT.

The chain recombines TRBV6-5 with TRBJ1-1; the D gene is possibly TRBD1 (5 bases). Trimming removed 1 base at V and 4 bases at J, with 13 bases between. Looked up from germline, CDR1 is MNHEY and CDR2 is SVGAGI. The CDR3 sequence is 15 residues long. CDR3 nucleotide sequence: TGTGCCAGCAGTTACTTCCGACAGAGCATCACTGAAGCTTTCTTT. Protein product: CASSYFRQSITEAFF.

This chain uses TRBV15 with TRBJ2-6; D is ambiguous. The V end lost 1 base, the J end lost 2 bases, and 9 bases lay between the germline ends. The CDR3 is 16 residues long. The germline V gene has CDR1 LNHNV and CDR2 YYDKDF (reference sequence). Here the CDR3 DNA reads TGTGCCACCAGCAGAGCTGGGGTAGCTGGGGCCAACGTCCTGACTTTC. It is translated as CATSRAGVAGANVLTF.

V usage is TRBV6-4 and J usage is TRBJ2-1, with D possibly being TRBD2 (7 bases). V was trimmed by 2 bases and J by 4 bases, leaving 12 bases between them. This CDR3 region has 15 residues. The germline CDR1 and CDR2 sequences are MRHNA and SNTAGT. The CDR3 coding sequence is TGTGCCAGCAGTGACGAGGGGGGGCCTTACAATGAGCAGTTCTTC. This sequence encodes CASSDEGGPYNEQFF.

This clonotype has only a few counts. The chain couples TRBV12-3 or TRBV12-4 to TRBJ2-7, with D maybe TRBD2 (5 bases). The J call may be in error: the DNA end matches TRBJ2-4 better. The CDR3 extends over 14 amino acids. Written as DNA, the CDR3 is TGTGCCAGCAGTTTACGCGGGCGGTTGAACATTCAGTACTTC. Its protein is CASSLRGRLNIQYF.

This chain joins TRBV7-2 and TRBJ2-7; TRBD1 or TRBD2 may be the D gene (6 bases each). The CDR3 runs 18 residues. The germline gives CDR1 SGHTA, CDR2 FQGNSA. With 0 bases removed from V and 3 bases from J, the gap between germline ends came to 21 bases. CDR3 amino acids: CASSLALRGPARNYEQYF. DNA for the CDR3: TGTGCCAGCAGCTTAGCGCTCCGGGGGCCTGCTCGGAACTACGAGCAGTACTTC.